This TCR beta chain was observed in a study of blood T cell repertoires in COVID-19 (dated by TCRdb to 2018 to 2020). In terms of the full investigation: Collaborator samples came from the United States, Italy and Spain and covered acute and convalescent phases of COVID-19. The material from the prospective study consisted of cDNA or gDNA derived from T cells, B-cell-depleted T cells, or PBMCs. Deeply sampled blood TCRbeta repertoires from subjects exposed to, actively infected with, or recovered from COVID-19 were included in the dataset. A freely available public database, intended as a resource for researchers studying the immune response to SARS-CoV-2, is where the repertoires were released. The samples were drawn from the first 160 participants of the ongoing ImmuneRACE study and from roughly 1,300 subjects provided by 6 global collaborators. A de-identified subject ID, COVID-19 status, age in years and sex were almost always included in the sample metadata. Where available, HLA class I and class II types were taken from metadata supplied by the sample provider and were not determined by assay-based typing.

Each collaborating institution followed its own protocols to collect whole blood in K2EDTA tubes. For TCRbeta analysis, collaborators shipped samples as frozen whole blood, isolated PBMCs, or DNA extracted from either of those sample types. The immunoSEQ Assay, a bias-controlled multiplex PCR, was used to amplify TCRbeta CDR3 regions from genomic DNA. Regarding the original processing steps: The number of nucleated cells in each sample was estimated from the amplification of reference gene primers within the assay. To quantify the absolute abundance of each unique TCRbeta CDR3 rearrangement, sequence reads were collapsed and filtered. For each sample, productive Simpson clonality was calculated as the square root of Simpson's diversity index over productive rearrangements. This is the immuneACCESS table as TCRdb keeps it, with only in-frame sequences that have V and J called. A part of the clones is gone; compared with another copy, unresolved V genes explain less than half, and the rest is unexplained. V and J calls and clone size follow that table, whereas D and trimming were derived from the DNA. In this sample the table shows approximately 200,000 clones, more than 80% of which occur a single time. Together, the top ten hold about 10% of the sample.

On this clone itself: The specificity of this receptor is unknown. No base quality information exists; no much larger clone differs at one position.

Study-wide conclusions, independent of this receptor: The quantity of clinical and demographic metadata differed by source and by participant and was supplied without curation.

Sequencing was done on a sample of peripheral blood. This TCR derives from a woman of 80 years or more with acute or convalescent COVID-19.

The nucleotide sequence is TGTGCCAGCAGCGTTGGACAGGGATACGAGCAGTACTTC. Translated, it gives CASSVGQGYEQYF. In this chain, TRBV11-2 is recombined with TRBJ2-7; 8 of the junction bases match TRBD1. Unmatched junction bases come to 4, with V trimmed by 5 bases and J by 4 bases. From the cysteine through the phenylalanine, the CDR3 covers 13 amino acids. Of all the DNA, just the CDR3 is kept, 39 bases in frame from base 1. The germline V gene specifies SGHAT as CDR1 and FQNNGV as CDR2.